This TCR beta chain originates from a study of T cell responses to AZD1222 COVID-19 vaccine. Notes on the study in general: The span of vaccine-associated CD4 TCRs extended across spike, with dominance at 160-218 and 743-854.

Repertoires were generated with immunoSEQ multiplex PCR, while TCRdb's copy carries only in-frame clones and drops some. Among 140,000 to 150,000 clones listed, roughly 91% were seen once. Per germline, CDR1 SNHLY and CDR2 FYNNEI. Trimming left V 4 bases short and J 4 bases short, with 19 bases between. The CDR3 runs to 16 residues. In the case of this clone: Its antigen is unidentified.

The V gene is TRBV2, the J gene TRBJ1-2, with D possibly matching TRBD1 (5 bases). Sample: peripheral blood, taken on day 0 of AZD1222 vaccination. The source of this sequence is an adult in good health. CDR3 in amino acids: CASSGTTGAAGYGYTF. The CDR3 nucleotides are TGTGCCAGCAGTGGAACTACCGGGGCCGCAGGCTATGGCTACACCTTC.